This entry lists 29 T cell receptor beta chains sequenced from one sample in a study of PD-1 blockade in classical Hodgkin lymphoma. Assay: immunoSEQ multiplex PCR; the TCRdb copy retains only in-frame clones and omits some. The table records over 80,000 clones, over 85% of them present only once. No patient escaped relapse after autologous stem cell transplantation, and brentuximab vedotin exposure varied. The sequencing here drew on peripheral blood mononuclear cells (PBMCs), taken at baseline. All receptors derive from a human donor with classical Hodgkin lymphoma.

V and J are TRBV27 and TRBJ2-1; the D gene is possibly TRBD2 (6 bases). This CDR3 has 11 amino acids. Trimming cost V 5 bases and J 8 bases, with 7 bases left between them. Germline V gives CDR1 MNHEY, CDR2 SMNVEV (reference sequence). CDR3 bases: TGTGCCAGCAGTAGGGACTATGAGCAGTTCTTC. It encodes CASSRDYEQFF.

The V and J genes are TRBV2 and TRBJ2-7; maybe TRBD2 (6 bases). This CDR3 spans 14 amino acids. Germline CDR1 and CDR2: SNHLY and FYNNEI. V was clipped by 2 bases and J by 6 bases, with 14 bases between them. CDR3 bases: TGTGCCAGCAGTGAAATAGGGCGGGAAGGCGAGCAGTACTTC. Translation gives CASSEIGREGEQYF.

This chain connects TRBV30 to TRBJ2-3; TRBD2 agrees at 10 bases. V trimming: 5 bases; J trimming: 5 bases; junction bases outside the gene matches: 10. CDR1 and CDR2 (germline): GTSNPN, SVGIG (reference sequence). This CDR3 region has 15 residues. In nucleotides, the CDR3 is TGTGCCTGGGGACTTCTAGCGGGAGCGGTAGATACGCAGTATTTT. It encodes CAWGLLAGAVDTQYF.

The chain recombines TRBV10-3 with TRBJ2-7, with TRBD2 matching over 10 bases. The CDR3 consists of 17 residues. Trimming took 6 bases from V and 2 from J; bases not matched to a gene: 13. Germline lookup yields CDR1 ENHRY and CDR2 SYGVKD. The CDR3 DNA reads TGTGCCATCAGCCAACTAGCGGGAACGGTTTATGCCTACGAGCAGTACTTC. This gives the protein CAISQLAGTVYAYEQYF.

The J gene is TRBJ2-7, the V gene TRBV10-3; D possibly matches TRBD1 or TRBD2 (5 bases each). The germline CDR1 and CDR2 sequences are ENHRY and SYGVKD. The CDR3 runs to 13 residues. The ends were cut back, 5 bases at V and 3 bases at J, with 11 bases in the middle. The CDR3 here is CAISTGTGYEQYF. The CDR3 coding sequence is TGTGCCATCAGTACGGGGACCGGCTACGAGCAGTACTTC.

The J gene is TRBJ2-7, the V gene TRBV9; 11 bases are shared with TRBD1. The CDR3 is 14 residues long. Unmatched junction bases numbered 3, after V lost 3 bases and J lost 4 bases. The germline CDR1 and CDR2 sequences are SGDLS and YYNGEE. The CDR3 loop is CASSDGQGAYEQYF. As DNA, the CDR3 is TGTGCCAGCAGCGACGGACAGGGGGCATACGAGCAGTACTTC.

The chain is built from TRBV2 and TRBJ2-7; 9 positions agree with TRBD2. CDR1 is SNHLY, CDR2 FYNNEI, per germline. J lost 3 bases, V lost 2 bases, and 8 bases had no gene match. The CDR3 totals 16 residues. The CDR3 DNA sequence: TGTGCCAGCAGTGAAATTCCGTTAGCGGGAGACTACGAGCAGTACTTC. Translated, it gives CASSEIPLAGDYEQYF.

V is TRBV16 and J is TRBJ2-7, with TRBD1 matching 9 bases. The CDR3 runs to 16 residues. Trimming took 3 bases from V and 0 from J; bases not matched to a gene: 6. Per germline, CDR1 KGHSY and CDR2 FQNENV. The CDR3 sequence: CASSHRDRAYSYEQYF. CDR3 bases: TGTGCCAGCAGCCATCGGGACAGGGCATACTCCTACGAGCAGTACTTC.

J is TRBJ1-2 and V is TRBV12-5; tentative D call: TRBD1 (6 bases). This CDR3 is 13 amino acids long. Germline values: CDR1 LGHNT, CDR2 FRNRAP. Deletions cut 11 bases from V and 5 bases from J, with 18 bases between. The DNA of the CDR3 is TGTGCTGGCGGGGGACCGGGGGCTTATGGCTACACCTTC. Its protein product is CAGGGPGAYGYTF.

CDR3 sequence reads: CASTPKIRGSYEQYF. The CDR3 nucleotides are TGTGCCAGCACCCCCAAAATCAGAGGATCCTACGAGCAGTACTTC. The V and J genes are TRBV7-9 and TRBJ2-7; D unresolved. Germline CDR1 SEHNR, CDR2 FQNEAQ (reference sequence). This CDR3 region has 15 residues. The V end lost 7 bases, the J end lost 1 base, and 17 bases lay between the germline ends. The whole variable domain, remainder taken from reference TRBV7-9 and TRBJ2-7, is DTGVSQNPRHKITKRGQNVTFRCDPISEHNRLYWYRQTLGQGPEFLTYFQNEAQLEKSRLLSDRFSAERPKGSFSTLEIQRTEQGDSAMYLCASTPKIRGSYEQYFGPGTRLTVT.

V is TRBV7-9 and J is TRBJ1-1; D unresolved. The length of the CDR3 is 13 residues. V was cut by 4 bases and J by 4 bases, with 10 bases left in between. Germline V gives CDR1 SEHNR, CDR2 FQNEAQ (reference sequence). The DNA for the CDR3 is TGTGCCAGCAGCTCCGGGTCCACCACTGAAGCTTTCTTT. This sequence encodes CASSSGSTTEAFF.

The J gene is TRBJ2-1, the V gene TRBV29-1; D unresolved. Trimming pared 5 bases from V and 6 bases from J, leaving 17 bases between. Looked up from germline, CDR1 is SQVTM and CDR2 is ANQGSEA. This CDR3 comprises 14 residues. The CDR3 loop reads CSVLISLMGNEQFF. The CDR3 DNA sequence: TGCAGCGTTCTCATCTCTCTAATGGGCAATGAGCAGTTCTTC.

V usage is TRBV5-4 and J usage is TRBJ2-7, with D unclear. The CDR3 loop spans 12 amino acids. Between the trimmed V and J ends, which lost 2 bases and 5 bases, there was a span of 8 bases. Germline CDR1 and CDR2: SGHNT and YYREEE (reference sequence). CDR3 nucleotide sequence: TGTGCCAGCAGCTTTGGGGTTAACGAGCAGTACTTC. This translates into CASSFGVNEQYF. The variable domain in full, with the rest retrieved from reference TRBV5-4 and TRBJ2-7, is ETGVTQSPTHLIKTRGQQVTLRCSSQSGHNTVSWYQQALGQGPQFIFQYYREEENGRGNFPPRFSGLQFPNYSSELNVNALELDDSALYLCASSFGVNEQYFGPGTRLTVT.

V usage is TRBV28 and J usage is TRBJ2-7; the D gene is possibly TRBD2 (6 bases). The germline V and J ends were trimmed by 6 bases and 3 bases, with 15 bases remaining between them. In germline, CDR1 is MDHEN, CDR2 SYDVKM. The CDR3 runs to 14 residues. This chain's CDR3 is CASREGTSLYEQYF. The CDR3 coding sequence is TGTGCCAGCAGGGAGGGGACTTCTCTCTACGAGCAGTACTTC.

The rearrangement links TRBV5-1 to TRBJ1-1; the D gene is possibly TRBD1 (5 bases). This CDR3 has 13 residues. The germline V gene encodes CDR1 SGHRS and CDR2 YFSETQ. Trimming removed 0 bases at V and 4 bases at J, with 7 bases between. Here the CDR3 DNA reads TGCGCCAGCAGCTTGGAGGGACCCACTGAAGCTTTCTTT. Encoded protein: CASSLEGPTEAFF.

This rearrangement joins TRBV6-5 to TRBJ2-3; TRBD2 matches at 11 bases. Germline V lookup: CDR1 MNHEY, CDR2 SVGAGI. This CDR3 is built from 15 residues. V shed 5 bases and J 5 bases; nucleotides not matched to a gene: 6. CDR3 nucleotide sequence: TGTGCCAGCAGTCCTACTAGCGGGAGTAGAGATACGCAGTATTTT. It is translated as CASSPTSGSRDTQYF.

The genes are TRBV9 and TRBJ2-2; 9 bases match TRBD2. The CDR3 consists of 15 residues. The V gene end was trimmed by 0 bases and the J gene end by 7 bases; junction bases not matched to a gene: 4. Germline V gene sequence: CDR1 SGDLS, CDR2 YYNGEE. The CDR3 protein is CASSVAAGGLGELFF. The CDR3 DNA is TGTGCCAGCAGCGTAGCGGCGGGAGGGCTCGGGGAGCTGTTTTTT.

V gene TRBV19 combines with J gene TRBJ1-4, with 9 bases aligning to TRBD1. Germline trimming cut 8 bases from V and 5 bases from J; bases unmatched to any gene: 3. The CDR3 has 13 residues. Germline CDR1 and CDR2: LNHDA and SQIVND (reference sequence). The CDR3 nucleotides read TGTGCCAGTCTAGACAGGGGGAATGAAAAACTGTTTTTT. Its protein product is CASLDRGNEKLFF. Variable domain in full (rest from reference TRBV19 and TRBJ1-4): DGGITQSPKYLFRKEGQNVTLSCEQNLNHDAMYWYRQDPGQGLRLIYYSQIVNDFQKGDIAEGYSVSREKKESFPLTVTSAQKNPTAFYLCASLDRGNEKLFFGSGTQLSVL.

This clone appeared once. The chain joins TRBV9 to TRBJ1-5, with a possible D match to TRBD1 (5 bases). The CDR3 runs 14 residues. V was trimmed by 2 bases and J by 2 bases, leaving 8 bases between them. CDR1 and CDR2 (germline): SGDLS, YYNGEE. The CDR3 nucleotides are TGTGCCAGCAGCGTGGGGGACCGCAATCAGCCCCAGCATTTT. Translation: CASSVGDRNQPQHF.

The V call is TRBV18, the J call TRBJ2-7; 10 bases agree with TRBD1. Germline CDR1 KGHSH, CDR2 LQKENI. This CDR3 is built from 15 residues. J was trimmed by 4 bases and V by 4 bases; bases with no gene match: 7. The CDR3 bases are TGTGCCAGCTCACAGAACCCGGGACAGGGGTACGAGCAGTACTTC. It specifies CASSQNPGQGYEQYF.

Remarks on this clone: At one of its ends the junction is not consistent with the germline gene, which may arise from a read error. The J gene is TRBJ2-5, the V gene TRBV5-1, with 10 bases lining up with TRBD1. The CDR3 is 18 amino acids. Germline lookup yields CDR1 SGHRS and CDR2 YFSETQ. The CDR3 nucleotides read TGCGCCAGCAGCTTGGGACAGGGGGCTCCCCGCCTGCAAGAGGCCCAGTACTTC. Translation gives CASSLGQGAPRLQEAQYF.

This chain uses TRBV4-1 with TRBJ2-7, with TRBD1 matching 10 bases. V dropped 0 bases and J dropped 3; count of bases not matched to a gene: 11. The CDR3 spans 18 residues. Germline V gene lookup returns CDR1 MGHRA and CDR2 YSYEKL. The CDR3 here is CASSQETPGTGELYEQYF. CDR3 nucleotides: TGCGCCAGCAGCCAAGAAACCCCCGGGACAGGGGAACTCTACGAGCAGTACTTC.

This clone was recorded only once. The V call is TRBV30, the J call TRBJ1-1; no clear D gene. Trimming shortened V by 3 bases and J by 3 bases, and 17 bases separated the two germline ends. Germline V CDR1 and CDR2: GTSNPN, SVGIG (reference sequence). There are 15 residues in the CDR3. The CDR3, as DNA: TGTGCCTGGAGCGGGCTAAACGGGCGGGACACTGAAGCTTTCTTT. It specifies CAWSGLNGRDTEAFF.

The chain recombines TRBV28 with TRBJ2-3; D call uncertain. This CDR3 spans 15 amino acids. CDR1 and CDR2 (germline): MDHEN, SYDVKM. With 6 bases removed from V and 1 base from J, the gap between germline ends came to 14 bases. Here the CDR3 reads CASRLRTMGTDTQYF. The CDR3 region has the DNA TGTGCCAGCAGACTCAGGACGATGGGCACAGATACGCAGTATTTT.

This chain connects TRBV5-3 to TRBJ2-4, with D perhaps matching TRBD1 or TRBD2 (5 bases each). TRBV5-3 qualifies as an ORF whose function is uncertain. V lost 4 bases to trimming and J lost 3 bases, with 11 bases between them. The CDR3 covers 14 residues. The CDR3 loop is CARSQGRVKNIQYF. The CDR3 bases are TGTGCCAGAAGCCAGGGACGGGTCAAAAACATTCAGTACTTC.

The chain carries TRBV7-9 and TRBJ2-5, with TRBD2 matching over 9 bases. This CDR3 contains 17 residues. V shed 5 bases, J shed 2 bases, and the junction held 12 bases outside the gene matches. Per the germline V gene, CDR1 is SEHNR and CDR2 is FQNEAQ (reference sequence). CDR3 DNA sequence: TGTGCCAGCAGCCCAGTGGGTAGCGGGAGAAATCAAGAGACCCAGTACTTC. Protein sequence: CASSPVGSGRNQETQYF.

About this clone: In the same sample, other DNA sequences code for this CDR3. This chain links TRBV28 with TRBJ2-7; 10 bases are a match to TRBD2. Germline CDR1 MDHEN, CDR2 SYDVKM. V shed 5 bases, J shed 4 bases, and the junction held 8 bases outside the gene matches. The CDR3 sequence is 15 residues long. The CDR3 protein is CASSLTPGLAYEQYF. The DNA of the CDR3 is TGTGCCAGCAGTCTAACTCCGGGACTAGCGTACGAGCAGTACTTC.

This CDR3 is CSVPGTGVSYGYTF. In DNA form, the CDR3 reads TGCAGCGTTCCCGGGACAGGGGTTAGCTATGGCTACACCTTC. The chain links TRBV29-1 to TRBJ1-2; TRBD1 aligns across 10 bases. V was pared by 5 bases and J by 4 bases, with 7 bases of the junction left unmatched. Germline CDR1 SQVTM, CDR2 ANQGSEA. The CDR3 spans 14 residues.

The chain employs TRBV28 and TRBJ2-7; a possible D gene is TRBD1 (6 bases). The CDR3 totals 14 residues. Between the trimmed V and J ends, which lost 3 bases and 3 bases, there was a span of 12 bases. In germline, CDR1 is MDHEN, CDR2 SYDVKM. The chain's CDR3 is CASSFGQGRYEQYF. CDR3 nucleotide sequence: TGTGCCAGCAGTTTTGGGCAGGGGCGCTACGAGCAGTACTTC.